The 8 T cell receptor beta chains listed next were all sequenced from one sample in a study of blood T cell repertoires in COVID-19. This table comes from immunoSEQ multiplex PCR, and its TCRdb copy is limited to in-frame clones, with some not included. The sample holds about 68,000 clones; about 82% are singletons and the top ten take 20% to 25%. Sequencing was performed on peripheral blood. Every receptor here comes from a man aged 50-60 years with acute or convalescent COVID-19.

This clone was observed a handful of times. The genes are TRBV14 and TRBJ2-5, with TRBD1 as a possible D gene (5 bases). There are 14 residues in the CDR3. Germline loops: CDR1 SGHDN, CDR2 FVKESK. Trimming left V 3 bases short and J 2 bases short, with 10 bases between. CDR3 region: CASSHWQGQETQYF. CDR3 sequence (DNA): TGTGCCAGCAGCCACTGGCAGGGACAAGAGACCCAGTACTTC.

CDR3 sequence: CASSPLGAGGTDTQYF. The CDR3 nucleotides read TGTGCCAGCAGCCCCCTGGGAGCGGGGGGGACAGATACGCAGTATTTT. This chain joins TRBV7-8 and TRBJ2-3; 10 bases map to TRBD2. The V gene's germline CDR1 is SGHVS and CDR2 FQNEAQ. With V trimmed by 5 bases and J by 3 bases, 8 bases remained unmatched. The CDR3 extends over 16 amino acids. The variable domain in full, with the rest retrieved from reference TRBV7-8 and TRBJ2-3, is GAGVSQSPRYKVAKRGQDVALRCDPISGHVSLFWYQQALGQGPEFLTYFQNEAQLDKSGLPSDRFFAERPEGSVSTLKIQRTQQEDSAVYLCASSPLGAGGTDTQYFGPGTRLTVL.

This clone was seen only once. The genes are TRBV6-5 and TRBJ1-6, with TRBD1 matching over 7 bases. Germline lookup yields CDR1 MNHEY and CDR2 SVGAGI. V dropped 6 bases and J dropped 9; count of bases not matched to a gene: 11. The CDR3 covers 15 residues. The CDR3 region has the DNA TGTGCCAGCAGCGACAGGGTCCCGTCCTCTTCACCCCTCCACTTT. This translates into CASSDRVPSSSPLHF.

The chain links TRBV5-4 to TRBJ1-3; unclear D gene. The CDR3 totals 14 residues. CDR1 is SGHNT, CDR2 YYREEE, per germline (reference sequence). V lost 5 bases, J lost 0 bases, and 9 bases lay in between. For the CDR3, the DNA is TGTGCCAGCAGTTACGACATCTCTGGAAACACCATATATTTT. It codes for CASSYDISGNTIYF.

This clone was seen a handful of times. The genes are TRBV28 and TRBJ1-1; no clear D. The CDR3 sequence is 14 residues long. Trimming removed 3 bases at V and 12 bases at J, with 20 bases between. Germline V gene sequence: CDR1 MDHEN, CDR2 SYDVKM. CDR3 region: CASSLSESRGFSFF. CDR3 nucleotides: TGTGCCAGCAGTTTGTCTGAAAGCAGAGGTTTTTCTTTCTTT.

The CDR3 sequence is CASSPGSVGYTF. CDR3 nucleotides: TGTGCCAGCAGCCCGGGGTCGGTTGGCTACACCTTC. The V and J genes are TRBV5-4 and TRBJ1-2; D remains unclear. CDR1 is SGHNT and CDR2 is YYREEE in the germline V gene (reference sequence). This CDR3 is built from 12 residues. V lost 4 bases and J lost 7, with 11 bases in between.

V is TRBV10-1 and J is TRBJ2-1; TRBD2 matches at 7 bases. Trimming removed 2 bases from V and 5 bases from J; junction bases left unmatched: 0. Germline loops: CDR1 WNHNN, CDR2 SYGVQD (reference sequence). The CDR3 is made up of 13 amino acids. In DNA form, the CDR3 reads TGCGCCAGCAGTGAGGGACTAGACAATGAGCAGTTCTTC. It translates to CASSEGLDNEQFF.

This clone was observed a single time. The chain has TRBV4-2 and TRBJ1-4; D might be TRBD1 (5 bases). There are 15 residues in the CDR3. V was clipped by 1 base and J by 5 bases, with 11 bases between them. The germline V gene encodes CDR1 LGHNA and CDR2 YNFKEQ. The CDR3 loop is CASSQAGDSNEKLFF. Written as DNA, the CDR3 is TGTGCCAGCAGCCAAGCGGGGGATTCGAATGAAAAACTGTTTTTT.